Following are 14 T cell receptor beta chains from one sample sequenced in a study of low-dose radiotherapy and immunotherapy resistance in tumors. Priming of first-strand cDNA relied on TRAV- and TRBV-specific primers (covering alpha and beta chains). An approximately 19-cycle PCR with a constant-region primer and V-primer adapter amplified TCRs. TCRdb recomputed calls from the reads with MiXCR, one row per CDR3 protein. The table includes 95,000 to 100,000 distinct CDR3 sequences, roughly 20% detected once. Indicated time point: after trial treatment. The treatment denotes: LDRT plus nivolumab, ipilimumab, low-dose cyclophosphamide and aspirin (RACIN trial). Sample: PBMCs, taken after low-dose radiotherapy plus immunotherapy. These receptors were obtained from a male donor with prostate cancer.

Worth noting for this clonotype: A read error is the likely source, as a far larger clone sits one nucleotide away. V usage is TRBV3-1 and J usage is TRBJ2-7, with D possibly called TRBD1 or TRBD2 (5 bases each). This CDR3 is built from 11 residues. Germline V gene lookup returns CDR1 LGHDT and CDR2 YNNKEL (reference sequence). Trimming took off 5 bases at V and 11 bases at J, with 13 bases between the two ends. CDR3 sequence (DNA): TGTGCCAGCAGCTCGAACCGGGGCGAGTACTTC. Its translation is CASSSNRGEYF.

In its sample, this clonotype was seen many times. The genes are TRBV18 and TRBJ2-3, with TRBD2 identical over 7 bases. The length of the CDR3 is 16 residues. The germline V gene has CDR1 KGHSH and CDR2 LQKENI. The V segment lost 3 bases and the J segment 2 bases; nucleotides outside the gene matches: 8. The CDR3, as DNA: TGTGCCAGCTCACCCGCAGGGAGCGGGGCCACAGATACGCAGTATTTT. Protein: CASSPAGSGATDTQYF. Filled out from reference TRBV18 and TRBJ2-3, the complete variable domain reads NAGVMQNPRHLVRRRGQEARLRCSPMKGHSHVYWYRQLPEEGLKFMVYLQKENIIDESGMPKERFSAEFPKEGPSILRIQQVVRGDSAAYFCASSPAGSGATDTQYFGPGTRLTVL.

This clonotype was recorded many times. V is TRBV12-5 and J is TRBJ2-5; either TRBD1 or TRBD2 may supply D (7 bases each). Germline-derived CDR1 and CDR2 are LGHNT and FRNRAP. V lost 6 bases and J 5 bases, leaving 16 bases between the germline ends. The CDR3 extends over 14 amino acids. The CDR3 sequence is CASGGLPGQETQYF. In DNA, the CDR3 is TGTGCTAGTGGGGGACTACCGGGACAGGAGACCCAGTACTTC.

At least ten counts were recorded for this clonotype. The genes are TRBV19 and TRBJ1-1; no definite D call. This CDR3 region has 11 residues. Trimming pared 3 bases from V and 7 bases from J, leaving 6 bases between. Germline CDR1 LNHDA, CDR2 SQIVND (reference sequence). The CDR3 region is CASSISYEAFF. In DNA, the CDR3 is TGTGCCAGTAGTATCAGCTATGAAGCTTTCTTT. Supplemented by reference TRBV19 and TRBJ1-1, the full variable domain reads DGGITQSPKYLFRKEGQNVTLSCEQNLNHDAMYWYRQDPGQGLRLIYYSQIVNDFQKGDIAEGYSVSREKKESFPLTVTSAQKNPTAFYLCASSISYEAFFGQGTRLTVV.

This clonotype occurred many times. V is TRBV11-2 and J is TRBJ1-3; D call uncertain. V lost 5 bases and J lost 7, with 15 bases in between. The CDR3 spans 14 residues. Germline CDR1 is SGHAT and CDR2 is FQNNGV. DNA of the CDR3: TGTGCCAGCAGCCTGAATTTTCGAGGGAACACCATATATTTT. It specifies CASSLNFRGNTIYF.

This clonotype was picked up many times. The chain uses TRBV25-1 and TRBJ1-4; D remains ambiguous. The CDR3 totals 14 residues. Deletions cut 1 base from V and 7 bases from J, with 10 bases between. Per the germline V gene, CDR1 is MGHDK and CDR2 is SYGVNS. The CDR3: CASSESGRREKLFF. The CDR3 DNA reads TGTGCCAGCAGTGAATCTGGGAGGCGTGAAAAACTGTTTTTT.

This sequence joins TRBV4-1 and TRBJ1-5; D remains ambiguous. CDR3 length: 13 residues. Trimming took off 1 base at V and 9 bases at J, with 10 bases between the two ends. CDR1 MGHRA and CDR2 YSYEKL come from the germline V gene. The CDR3 spells CASSQARDAPQHF. Here the CDR3 DNA reads TGCGCCAGCAGCCAAGCTCGAGACGCGCCCCAGCATTTT.

This clonotype occurred many times. The junction departs from germline at one end; a sequencing error may be responsible. V and J are TRBV29-1 and TRBJ1-2; TRBD1 agrees at 10 bases. The CDR3 has 11 amino acids. From germline, CDR1 is SQVTM and CDR2 ANQGSEA. The chain's CDR3 is CSVESGDRGSF. CDR3 DNA sequence: TGCAGCGTTGAAAGCGGGGACAGGGGTTCCTTC.

A note on this clonotype: This likely came from a read error, as a far larger clone is one base away. V gene TRBV5-8 combines with J gene TRBJ1-2; D is uncertain. The CDR3 sequence is 13 residues long. The germline gives CDR1 SGHTS, CDR2 YDEGEE. As DNA, the CDR3 is TGTGCCAGCAGCCCGGGAGCTAACTATAGCTACACCTTC. It codes for CASSPGANYSYTF.

The CDR3 DNA sequence: TGTGCCAGCAGCCAAGCGCTATATAAAGTCCCGAATTCACCCCTCCACTTT. Translating gives CASSQALYKVPNSPLHF. The rearrangement joins TRBV14 to TRBJ1-6, with D uncertain. Germline CDR1 reads SGHDN; CDR2 reads FVKESK. The CDR3 consists of 17 residues. The germline V and J ends were trimmed by 1 base and 7 bases, with 17 bases remaining between them.

The V and J genes are TRBV5-1 and TRBJ2-3; tentatively, D is TRBD2 (6 bases). Germline CDR1 reads SGHRS; CDR2 reads YFSETQ. The CDR3 has 15 residues. Deletions cut 3 bases from V and 0 bases from J, with 11 bases between. This CDR3 is CASSSSGVSTDTQYF. The DNA for the CDR3 is TGCGCCAGCAGCTCCTCGGGGGTTAGCACAGATACGCAGTATTTT.

This clonotype showed up many times. This chain uses TRBV19 with TRBJ1-5, with TRBD1 identical over 7 bases. V shed 6 bases and J 0 bases; nucleotides not matched to a gene: 8. The CDR3 spans 16 residues. Germline-derived CDR1 and CDR2 are LNHDA and SQIVND (reference sequence). CDR3: CASRNTGAVSNQPQHF. CDR3 coding DNA: TGTGCCAGTAGGAACACAGGGGCCGTTAGCAATCAGCCCCAGCATTTT.

The chain employs TRBV5-1 and TRBJ2-7; D unresolved. Deletions cut 5 bases from V and 1 base from J, with 10 bases between. This CDR3 has 13 amino acids. Germline assignment: CDR1 SGHRS and CDR2 YFSETQ. In DNA, the CDR3 is TGCGCCAGCAGAGAAGACAAGTCCTACGAGCAGTACTTC. Protein sequence: CASREDKSYEQYF.

The rearrangement joins TRBV28 to TRBJ1-2; the match to TRBD1 covers 7 bases. Germline assignment: CDR1 MDHEN and CDR2 SYDVKM. The CDR3 length is 14 residues. J gave up 2 bases and V 7 bases, and 7 bases lay outside the gene matches. CDR3 residues: CASTRGGGNYGYTF. As DNA, the CDR3 is TGTGCCAGCACCAGGGGGGGGGGCAACTATGGCTACACCTTC.